This T cell receptor (beta chain) appears in the sequencing data of a study of Ad26.COV2.S vaccination and SARS-CoV-2 variants. Overall study findings and caveats: Across vaccine and placebo recipients, the breadth of non-spike TCRs was similar. Measures of TCR breadth and depth may have fallen short of total T cell responses.

Notes on this clone: As yet, its antigen is unknown.

Germline lookup yields CDR1 SGHVS and CDR2 FQNEAQ. The CDR3 sequence is 13 residues long. The ends were cut back, 6 bases at V and 4 bases at J, with 12 bases in the middle. The protocol was immunoSEQ multiplex PCR, while the TCRdb copy is restricted to in-frame clones and leaves out a portion. The data show about 6,800 clones, with around 83% seen just once and 25% to 35% held by the top ten. This TCR was recovered from a human donor who had recovered from COVID-19. J is TRBJ1-1 and V is TRBV7-8; D call uncertain. Sequences were derived from peripheral blood, sampled after recovery from COVID-19. In DNA form, the CDR3 reads TGTGCCAGCAGTTCTTGGGGTCCCACTGAAGCTTTCTTT. This translates into CASSSWGPTEAFF.